The 10 T cell receptor beta chains below all came from one sample that was sequenced in a study of regulatory T cells in long-lasting Graves disease. The time point here: newly diagnosed GD, antithyroid drugs for less than 3 months. PBMC RNA served as the TCR library source. Building the TCR beta libraries relied on iRepertoire HTBI primers, and CDR3 regions underwent Arm-PCR. MiXCR, applied by TCRdb to the multiplex PCR reads, yields one record per CDR3 protein. Of approximately 300,000 distinct CDR3 sequences in the sample, 18% were seen once. Sequencing was performed on peripheral blood mononuclear cells (PBMCs), taken at new diagnosis, from a patient treated with antithyroid drugs. These receptors were taken from a female donor with Graves disease.

This clonotype was detected many times. This chain uses TRBV11-3 with TRBJ2-3; D is perhaps TRBD2 (5 bases). The CDR3 is 14 amino acids. Germline CDR1 reads SGHNT; CDR2 reads YENEEA. The germline V and J ends were trimmed by 3 bases and 3 bases, with 10 bases remaining between them. CDR3 in amino acids: CASSLRAGTDTQYF. In nucleotides, the CDR3 is TGTGCCAGCAGCTTGAGGGCTGGGACAGATACGCAGTATTTT.

As concerns this clonotype: This likely comes from a read error, as the CDR3 has no conserved phenylalanine or tryptophan at its end. The limits of the CDR3 on the DNA are not certain, so only TCRdb's listed CDR3 is given. This chain connects TRBV6-5 to TRBJ2-6; TRBD2 was called by the table and not checked on the DNA. Germline assignment: CDR1 MNHEY and CDR2 SVGAGI. With termini counted, the CDR3 has 10 amino acids. The CDR3 loop is CASSYSGLAG.

This clonotype came up many times. Without the conserved terminal phenylalanine or tryptophan, this CDR3 likely stems from a read error. The limits of the CDR3 on the DNA are not certain, so only TCRdb's listed CDR3 is given. This chain links TRBV7-9 with TRBJ2-5; the table's D call of TRBD2 was not tested on the DNA. Both ends counted, the CDR3 spans 14 residues. CDR1 SEHNR and CDR2 FQNEAQ come from the germline V gene (reference sequence). The CDR3 sequence: CASSHGIAGGPPDL.

The gene calls are TRBV5-1 and TRBJ2-3; weak D call: TRBD2 (7 bases). CDR1 and CDR2 from the germline V gene are SGHRS and YFSETQ. With 6 bases removed from V and 2 bases from J, the gap between germline ends came to 22 bases. CDR3 length: 17 amino acids. The CDR3 DNA follows: TGCGCCAGCAAGGGCTGGGGGGGGGCTGACTTCACAGATACGCAGTATTTT. Translation gives CASKGWGGADFTDTQYF. Full variable domain (remainder filled in from reference TRBV5-1 and TRBJ2-3): KAGVTQTPRYLIKTRGQQVTLSCSPISGHRSVSWYQQTPGQGLQFLFEYFSETQRNKGNFPGRFSGRQFSNSRSEMNVSTLELGDSALYLCASKGWGGADFTDTQYFGPGTRLTVL.

Only a few counts were recorded for this clonotype. The chain employs TRBV16 and TRBJ1-5, with D possibly being TRBD1 (5 bases). Trimming took 0 bases from V and 3 from J, leaving 9 bases between them. This CDR3 region has 15 residues. From germline, CDR1 is KGHSY and CDR2 FQNENV. CDR3 in DNA: TGTGCCAGCAGCCAATCCGACAGTACCAATCAGCCCCAGCATTTT. This gives the protein CASSQSDSTNQPQHF.

V gene TRBV7-3 combines with J gene TRBJ1-1, with no clear D. The CDR3 consists of 13 residues. Germline-derived CDR1 and CDR2 are SGHTA and FQGTGA. Trimming left V 6 bases short and J 7 bases short, with 15 bases between. The CDR3 loop reads CASSVMDPHEAFF. The CDR3 nucleotides are TGTGCCAGCAGTGTGATGGATCCCCATGAAGCTTTCTTT.

There are many counts of this clonotype. The chain couples TRBV5-1 to TRBJ2-2, with D possibly being TRBD1 or TRBD2 (6 bases each). Trimming cost V 0 bases and J 3 bases, with 15 bases left between them. CDR1 and CDR2 from the germline V gene are SGHRS and YFSETQ. This CDR3 is built from 17 residues. This chain's CDR3 is CASSLAFRGRDTGELFF. The CDR3 DNA is TGCGCCAGCAGCTTGGCCTTCCGGGGGCGCGACACCGGGGAGCTGTTTTTT.

This clonotype was recorded at least ten times. The rearrangement joins TRBV27 to TRBJ1-1, with D perhaps matching TRBD1 (6 bases). The CDR3 length is 15 residues. CDR1 and CDR2 from the germline V gene are MNHEY and SMNVEV (reference sequence). Trimming cost V 6 bases and J 4 bases, with 18 bases left between them. The CDR3 spells CASSLVRGAGTEAFF. CDR3 nucleotide sequence: TGTGCCAGCAGCCTGGTTCGGGGGGCAGGCACTGAAGCTTTCTTT.

This clonotype was seen at least ten times. This chain joins TRBV28 and TRBJ2-1; no definite D call. Germline V CDR1 and CDR2: MDHEN, SYDVKM. V lost 6 bases, J lost 8 bases, and 11 bases lay in between. The CDR3 extends over 12 amino acids. The CDR3 reads CASSSPVDEQFF. In DNA, the CDR3 is TGTGCCAGCAGCTCCCCGGTGGATGAGCAGTTCTTC.

This clonotype showed up many times. The chain combines TRBV10-3 with TRBJ2-7; no clear D gene. Trimming stripped 0 bases from V and 0 bases from J, with 12 bases between. CDR3 length: 16 residues. The V gene's germline CDR1 is ENHRY and CDR2 SYGVKD. CDR3 bases: TGTGCCATCAGTGAGTCTGGGCCGAGGAGCTCCTACGAGCAGTACTTC. It yields the protein CAISESGPRSSYEQYF.